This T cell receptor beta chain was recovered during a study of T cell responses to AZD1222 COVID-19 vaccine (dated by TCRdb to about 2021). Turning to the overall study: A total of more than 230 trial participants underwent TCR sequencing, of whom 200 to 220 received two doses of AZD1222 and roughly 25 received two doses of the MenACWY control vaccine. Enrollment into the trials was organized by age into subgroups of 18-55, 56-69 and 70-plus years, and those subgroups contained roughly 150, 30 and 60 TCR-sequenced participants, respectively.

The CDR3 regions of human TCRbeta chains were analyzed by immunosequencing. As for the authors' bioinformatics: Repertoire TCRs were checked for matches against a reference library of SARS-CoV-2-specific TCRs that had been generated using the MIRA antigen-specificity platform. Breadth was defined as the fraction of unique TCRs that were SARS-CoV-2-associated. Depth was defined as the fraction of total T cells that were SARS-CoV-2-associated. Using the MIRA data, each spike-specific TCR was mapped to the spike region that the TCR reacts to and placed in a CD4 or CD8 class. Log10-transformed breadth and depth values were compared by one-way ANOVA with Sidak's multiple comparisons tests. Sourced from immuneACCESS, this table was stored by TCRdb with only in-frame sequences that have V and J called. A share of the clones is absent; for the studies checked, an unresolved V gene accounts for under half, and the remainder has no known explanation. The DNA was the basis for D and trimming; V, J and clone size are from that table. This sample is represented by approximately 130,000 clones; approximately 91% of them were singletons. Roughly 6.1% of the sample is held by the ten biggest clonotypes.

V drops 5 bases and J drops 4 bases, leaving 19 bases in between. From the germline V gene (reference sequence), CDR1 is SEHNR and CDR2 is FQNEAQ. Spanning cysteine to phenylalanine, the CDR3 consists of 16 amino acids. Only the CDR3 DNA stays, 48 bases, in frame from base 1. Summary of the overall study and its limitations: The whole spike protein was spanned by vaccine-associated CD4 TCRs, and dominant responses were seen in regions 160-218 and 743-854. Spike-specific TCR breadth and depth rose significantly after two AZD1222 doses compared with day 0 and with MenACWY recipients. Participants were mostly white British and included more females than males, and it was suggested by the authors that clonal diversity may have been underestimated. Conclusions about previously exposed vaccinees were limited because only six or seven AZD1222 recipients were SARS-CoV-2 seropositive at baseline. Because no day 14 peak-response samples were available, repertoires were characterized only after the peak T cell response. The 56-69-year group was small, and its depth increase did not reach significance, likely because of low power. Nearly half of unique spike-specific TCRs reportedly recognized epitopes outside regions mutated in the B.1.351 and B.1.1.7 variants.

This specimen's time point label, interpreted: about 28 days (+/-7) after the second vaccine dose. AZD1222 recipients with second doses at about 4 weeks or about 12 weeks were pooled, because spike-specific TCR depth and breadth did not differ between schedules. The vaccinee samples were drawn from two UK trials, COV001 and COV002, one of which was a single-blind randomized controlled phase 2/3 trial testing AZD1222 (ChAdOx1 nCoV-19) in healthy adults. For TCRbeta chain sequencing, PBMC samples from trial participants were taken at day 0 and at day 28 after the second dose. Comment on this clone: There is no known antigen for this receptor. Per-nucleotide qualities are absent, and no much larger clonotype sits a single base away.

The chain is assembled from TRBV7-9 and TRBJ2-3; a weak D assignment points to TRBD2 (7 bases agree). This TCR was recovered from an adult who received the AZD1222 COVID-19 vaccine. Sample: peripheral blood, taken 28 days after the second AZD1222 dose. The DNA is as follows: TGTGCCAGCAGCCCTGGGGGGGGCCGACTCGCAGATACGCAGTATTTT. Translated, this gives CASSPGGGRLADTQYF.